Listed below are T cell receptor beta chains from one sample, sequenced in a study of blood T cell repertoires in COVID-19. TCRdb's copy holds only in-frame clones and misses some; the assay was immunoSEQ multiplex PCR. The table shows fewer than 200,000 clones, with about 85% occurring only once. Sequenced sample: PBMCs or T cells enriched from blood (not recorded which). The receptors originated from a woman aged 40 to 50 in a cohort exposed to, infected with or recovered from COVID-19 (not recorded which). CDR3s include the opening cysteine and the closing phenylalanine or tryptophan. The D gene is left open where the match is weak. The size field is filled for only some rows; it gives once, few, many or a size class.

abundance: -
j_gene: TRBJ1-5
v_gene: TRBV5-5
d_gene: -
CDR3nt: TGTGCCAGCAGCCCCCGGACACGTTGGCAGCCCCAGCATTTT
CDR3aa: CASSPRTRWQPQHF

abundance: -
j_gene: TRBJ2-4
v_gene: TRBV10-1
d_gene: -
CDR3nt: TGCGCCAGCAGTGAGTCCAGGGGAAACATTCAGTACTTC
CDR3aa: CASSESRGNIQYF

abundance: -
j_gene: TRBJ1-3
v_gene: TRBV6-5
d_gene: -
CDR3nt: TGTGCCAGCAGTTACTCGCGACAGCACTCTGGAAACACCATATATTTT
CDR3aa: CASSYSRQHSGNTIYF

abundance: -
j_gene: TRBJ1-1
v_gene: TRBV29-1
d_gene: TRBD1
CDR3nt: TGCAGCGCTTCAGGGGGACTAGACACTGAAGCTTTCTTT
CDR3aa: CSASGGLDTEAFF

abundance: -
j_gene: TRBJ1-3
v_gene: TRBV28
d_gene: -
CDR3nt: TGTGCCAGCAGTCCGCTTCGCGAGACGGAGCGAAGTCCCCTATTAGGAAACACCATATATTTT
CDR3aa: CASSPLRETERSPLLGNTIYF

abundance: -
j_gene: TRBJ2-7
v_gene: TRBV10-2
d_gene: -
CDR3nt: TGCGCCAGCAGTTCCAGGACAGAAGTTTACGAGCAGTACTTC
CDR3aa: CASSSRTEVYEQYF

abundance: many
j_gene: TRBJ2-7
v_gene: TRBV15
d_gene: -
CDR3nt: TGTGCCACCAGCAGAGCCGAAGGAGGCTCCTACGAGCAGTACTTC
CDR3aa: CATSRAEGGSYEQYF

abundance: few
j_gene: TRBJ1-2
v_gene: TRBV5-6
d_gene: -
CDR3nt: TGTGCCAGCAGCTTGTACAGTTCCGGCTACACCTTC
CDR3aa: CASSLYSSGYTF

abundance: -
j_gene: TRBJ2-2
v_gene: TRBV7-6
d_gene: TRBD1
CDR3nt: TGTGCCAGCAGCTTAAAAGGATGGACAGGGGGCGCGGGTGGGGAGCTGTTTTTT
CDR3aa: CASSLKGWTGGAGGELFF

abundance: -
j_gene: TRBJ2-7
v_gene: TRBV28
d_gene: TRBD1
CDR3nt: TGTGCCAGCAGTAACAGGGGAAAGACCTACGAGCAGTACTTC
CDR3aa: CASSNRGKTYEQYF

abundance: -
j_gene: TRBJ2-2
v_gene: TRBV7-9
d_gene: TRBD1
CDR3nt: TGTGCCAGCAGCGCCTCAGGGGGTCGCGGGGAGCTGTTTTTT
CDR3aa: CASSASGGRGELFF

abundance: -
j_gene: TRBJ1-1
v_gene: TRBV28
d_gene: -
CDR3nt: TGTGCCAGCCAGGGAAGAAGAGGGAACACTGAAGCTTTCTTT
CDR3aa: CASQGRRGNTEAFF

abundance: -
j_gene: TRBJ2-1
v_gene: TRBV3-1/TRBV3-2
d_gene: -
CDR3nt: TGTGCCAGCAGCCCCTTGGACACAAACTACAATGAGCAGTTCTTC
CDR3aa: CASSPLDTNYNEQFF

abundance: -
j_gene: TRBJ2-3
v_gene: TRBV10-2
d_gene: -
CDR3nt: TGCGCCAGCAATGCTGCGCGCACAGATACGCAGTATTTT
CDR3aa: CASNAARTDTQYF

abundance: -
j_gene: TRBJ1-2
v_gene: TRBV10-3
d_gene: -
CDR3nt: TGTGCCACAGGAACAGGGTCTGGCTACACCTTC
CDR3aa: CATGTGSGYTF

abundance: -
j_gene: TRBJ2-1
v_gene: TRBV27
d_gene: -
CDR3nt: TGTGCCAGCAGTTTACGGAGCGGAGCAGCCTACAATGAGCAGTTCTTC
CDR3aa: CASSLRSGAAYNEQFF

abundance: -
j_gene: TRBJ2-2
v_gene: TRBV18
d_gene: -
CDR3nt: TGTGCCAGCTCACCAGGAGTGAACGGGGAGCTGTTTTTT
CDR3aa: CASSPGVNGELFF

abundance: -
j_gene: TRBJ2-7
v_gene: TRBV19
d_gene: -
CDR3nt: TGTGCCAGTAGCATAAGCACTAGCATACCCGAGCAGTACTTC
CDR3aa: CASSISTSIPEQYF

abundance: once
j_gene: TRBJ2-1
v_gene: TRBV11-2
d_gene: TRBD2
CDR3nt: TGTGCCAGCAGCCATCTAGCGGGGGGGCTCTACAATGAGCAGTTCTTC
CDR3aa: CASSHLAGGLYNEQFF

abundance: -
j_gene: TRBJ2-1
v_gene: TRBV19
d_gene: -
CDR3nt: TGTGCCAGTAGTATAGCACCCGGGACTTTCCTCAATGAGCAGTTCTTC
CDR3aa: CASSIAPGTFLNEQFF

abundance: -
j_gene: TRBJ2-7
v_gene: TRBV4-3
d_gene: -
CDR3nt: TGCGCCAGCAGCCAGGCCAGGGGGGCCTACGAGCAGTACTTC
CDR3aa: CASSQARGAYEQYF

abundance: -
j_gene: TRBJ1-4
v_gene: TRBV5-1
d_gene: TRBD1
CDR3nt: TGCGCCAGCAGCCCGGGACAGGGCACTAATGAAAAACTGTTTTTT
CDR3aa: CASSPGQGTNEKLFF

abundance: -
j_gene: TRBJ1-2
v_gene: TRBV6-1
d_gene: -
CDR3nt: TGTGCCAGCAGTGAAGGGGGGACAATTTATGGCTACACCTTC
CDR3aa: CASSEGGTIYGYTF

abundance: -
j_gene: TRBJ2-1
v_gene: TRBV11-2
d_gene: TRBD1
CDR3nt: TGTGCCAGCAGCTTAATCGGGACAGGGTCGATCGGGTCCTACAATGAGCAGTTCTTC
CDR3aa: CASSLIGTGSIGSYNEQFF

abundance: -
j_gene: TRBJ2-7
v_gene: TRBV6-1
d_gene: TRBD1
CDR3nt: TGTGCCAGCAGTGAGGGAATCGACAGGGCAGCCGAGCAGTACTTC
CDR3aa: CASSEGIDRAAEQYF

abundance: -
j_gene: TRBJ1-1
v_gene: TRBV5-4
d_gene: -
CDR3nt: TGTGCCAGCAGCTTGGAAGTACGTGGCAGTGAAGCTTTCTTT
CDR3aa: CASSLEVRGSEAFF

abundance: -
j_gene: TRBJ2-5
v_gene: TRBV27
d_gene: TRBD1
CDR3nt: TGTGCCAGCAGTTTTGGACAGGGAGGGACCCAGTACTTC
CDR3aa: CASSFGQGGTQYF

abundance: medium-sized
j_gene: TRBJ1-2
v_gene: TRBV28
d_gene: -
CDR3nt: TGTGCCAGCAGTTTCCAGGGACTGAACTATGGCTACACCTTC
CDR3aa: CASSFQGLNYGYTF

abundance: -
j_gene: TRBJ2-7
v_gene: TRBV23-1
d_gene: -
CDR3nt: TGCGCCAGCAGTCAATCGGGGGCCAGGACACACGAGCAGTACTTC
CDR3aa: CASSQSGARTHEQYF

abundance: -
j_gene: TRBJ2-7
v_gene: TRBV12-3/TRBV12-4
d_gene: TRBD1
CDR3nt: TGTGCCAGTACCGGGACAGGGGACTACGAGCAGTACTTC
CDR3aa: CASTGTGDYEQYF

abundance: -
j_gene: TRBJ1-6
v_gene: TRBV5-1
d_gene: -
CDR3nt: TGCGCCAGCAGCTTGAGACCTGAGATGGGCTCACCCCTCCACTTT
CDR3aa: CASSLRPEMGSPLHF

abundance: -
j_gene: TRBJ1-1
v_gene: TRBV9
d_gene: TRBD1
CDR3nt: TGTGCCAGCAGTCGATCGACAGGGGGAAAGAACACTGAAGCTTTCTTT
CDR3aa: CASSRSTGGKNTEAFF

abundance: -
j_gene: TRBJ2-4
v_gene: TRBV2
d_gene: -
CDR3nt: TGTGCCAGCGGGTCTAGCATCGACATTCAGTACTTC
CDR3aa: CASGSSIDIQYF

abundance: -
j_gene: TRBJ2-3
v_gene: TRBV6-5
d_gene: TRBD2
CDR3nt: TGTGCCAGCAGCGGACTAGCGGGAGGACTTGATACGCAGTATTTT
CDR3aa: CASSGLAGGLDTQYF

abundance: -
j_gene: TRBJ1-2
v_gene: TRBV28
d_gene: TRBD1
CDR3nt: TGTGCCAGCGATCTGGGACAGGGGATTTTCTATGGCTACACCTTC
CDR3aa: CASDLGQGIFYGYTF

abundance: once
j_gene: TRBJ1-5
v_gene: TRBV9
d_gene: -
CDR3nt: TGTGCCAGCAGCACCCCAAACAGGGAGAATCAGCCCCAGCATTTT
CDR3aa: CASSTPNRENQPQHF

abundance: -
j_gene: TRBJ1-2
v_gene: TRBV28
d_gene: -
CDR3nt: TGTGCCAGCAGTTTGGGTCGGGCAGGGAACTATGGCTACACCTTC
CDR3aa: CASSLGRAGNYGYTF

abundance: few
j_gene: TRBJ1-2
v_gene: TRBV6-4
d_gene: -
CDR3nt: TGTGCCAGCAGTGACGGTACAGAAAGTTATGGCTACACCTTC
CDR3aa: CASSDGTESYGYTF

abundance: few
j_gene: TRBJ2-5
v_gene: TRBV6-5
d_gene: -
CDR3nt: TGTGCCAGCAGCCTCGCGGGCCAGACCCAGTACTTC
CDR3aa: CASSLAGQTQYF

abundance: -
j_gene: TRBJ2-7
v_gene: TRBV20-1
d_gene: -
CDR3nt: TGCAGTGCTAGTGTGGGGGGTGGTTCCTACGAGCAGTACTTC
CDR3aa: CSASVGGGSYEQYF

abundance: -
j_gene: TRBJ1-2
v_gene: TRBV12-2
d_gene: -
CDR3nt: TGTGCAAGTCGCTCACGGACAGGGGAGGGGTTTTATGGCTACACCTTC
CDR3aa: CASRSRTGEGFYGYTF

abundance: once
j_gene: TRBJ1-2
v_gene: TRBV7-2
d_gene: TRBD1
CDR3nt: TGTGCCAGCAGCCGGGACAGGGAAGTAGATGGCTACACCTTC
CDR3aa: CASSRDREVDGYTF

abundance: -
j_gene: TRBJ2-1
v_gene: TRBV4-1
d_gene: TRBD2
CDR3nt: TGCGCCAGCAGCCAATACGGGGGGAGGTTAACATACAATGAGCAGTTCTTC
CDR3aa: CASSQYGGRLTYNEQFF

abundance: -
j_gene: TRBJ1-2
v_gene: TRBV14
d_gene: TRBD1
CDR3nt: TGTGCCAGTGGGGACAGCATCTATGGCTACACCTTC
CDR3aa: CASGDSIYGYTF